The 4 T cell receptor beta chains listed next were all sequenced from one sample in a study of CD8+CD57+ T cells in acquired aplastic anemia. The patients chosen for sequencing had shown expansion of CD8+CD57+ cells (detected by flow cytometry). It was genomic DNA that served as the template for profiling TCR beta VDJ and CDR3. TCRdb ran MiXCR on the reads and lists one entry per CDR3 protein. This sample yields 150,000 to 200,000 distinct CDR3 sequences, of which roughly 60% are seen a single time; about 42% belongs to the top ten. Source material: sorted CD4+, CD8+, or CD8+CD57+ T cells (not recorded which) from PBMCs. The receptors come from a human donor with aplastic anemia.

The chain recombines TRBV29-1 with TRBJ1-1, with D perhaps matching TRBD1 (5 bases). Germline lookup yields CDR1 SQVTM and CDR2 ANQGSEA. CDR3 length equals 13 residues. Trimming cost V 4 bases and J 0 bases, with 9 bases left between them. The CDR3 sequence is CSVARDLNTEAFF. In DNA, the CDR3 is TGCAGCGTTGCAAGGGACCTGAACACTGAAGCTTTCTTT.

V gene TRBV20-1 combines with J gene TRBJ2-3; TRBD2 matches 7 bases. This CDR3 has 15 amino acids. Germline loops: CDR1 DFQATT, CDR2 SNEGSKA (reference sequence). V gave up 0 bases and J gave up 5 bases; unmatched junction bases: 8. As DNA, the CDR3 is TGCAGTGCTAGAGATAGGGCGGGAGTGTTAGATACGCAGTATTTT. Protein sequence: CSARDRAGVLDTQYF.

This clonotype was picked up a small number of times. This sequence joins TRBV24-1 and TRBJ1-1; unclear D gene. The germline V gene encodes CDR1 KGHDR and CDR2 SFDVKD. This CDR3 is built from 14 residues. Trimming cost V 3 bases and J 1 base, with 8 bases left between them. CDR3 bases: TGTGCCACCAGTGATCCCGCATCGAACACTGAAGCTTTCTTT. Translation: CATSDPASNTEAFF.

This clonotype was seen ten or more times. V gene TRBV5-1 combines with J gene TRBJ2-7, with TRBD1 matching over 9 bases. The CDR3 sequence is 15 residues long. Germline-derived CDR1 and CDR2 are SGHRS and YFSETQ. V was clipped by 4 bases and J by 2 bases; unmatched bases: 7. CDR3 amino acids: CASSPNRGRPYEQYF. DNA for the CDR3: TGCGCCAGCAGCCCGAACAGGGGGCGACCCTACGAGCAGTACTTC.